These 27 T cell receptor beta chains came from one sample sequenced in a study of response to subunit inactivated influenza vaccine. TCRdb reprocessed the RT-PCR reads via MiXCR and lists one record per CDR3 protein. Among 500,000 or so distinct CDR3 sequences listed, about 15% were seen once. Sequenced here: CD4+ T cells sorted from PBMCs, sampled about 24 months after vaccination. The receptors here all came from a man aged 50-75 years who received an inactivated influenza vaccine.

The chain links TRBV4-3 to TRBJ1-1; 10 bases align to TRBD1. J was trimmed by 3 bases and V by 4 bases; bases with no gene match: 8. Per the germline V gene, CDR1 is LGHNA and CDR2 is YSLEER. CDR3 length equals 16 residues. The CDR3 protein is CASSRTGTGAYTEAFF. CDR3 bases: TGCGCCAGCAGCCGTACAGGGACAGGGGCGTACACTGAAGCTTTCTTT.

This clonotype was found a few times. The chain has TRBV3-1 and TRBJ1-5; D call uncertain. Trimming took off 2 bases at V and 3 bases at J, with 8 bases between the two ends. CDR1 and CDR2 from the germline V gene are LGHDT and YNNKEL (reference sequence). CDR3 length: 14 residues. The DNA for the CDR3 is TGTGCCAGCAGCCAATCGGGTCTCAATCAGCCCCAGCATTTT. Protein: CASSQSGLNQPQHF. Full variable domain (outside the CDR3, taken from reference TRBV3-1 and TRBJ1-5): DTAVSQTPKYLVTQMGNDKSIKCEQNLGHDTMYWYKQDSKKFLKIMFSYNNKELIINETVPNRFSPKSPDKAHLNLHINSLELGDSAVYFCASSQSGLNQPQHFGDGTRLSIL.

The chain combines TRBV18 with TRBJ1-1, with no clear D. Germline-derived CDR1 and CDR2 are KGHSH and LQKENI. The germline V and J ends were trimmed by 0 bases and 1 base, with 18 bases remaining between them. The CDR3 sequence is 18 residues long. CDR3 loop: CASSPPLKTWAPNTEAFF. Written as DNA, the CDR3 is TGTGCCAGCTCACCACCTTTGAAAACCTGGGCCCCGAACACTGAAGCTTTCTTT.

At least ten counts were recorded for this clonotype. The V gene is TRBV12-3 or TRBV12-4, the J gene TRBJ2-1; D is ambiguous. This CDR3 region has 13 residues. V lost 7 bases and J lost 3, with 10 bases in between. The CDR3 sequence is CASTTSRYNEQFF. The CDR3 DNA reads as TGTGCCAGCACCACCAGCCGCTACAATGAGCAGTTCTTC.

In this sample, this clonotype turned up many times. V is TRBV29-1 and J is TRBJ2-1, with D possibly matching TRBD1 (6 bases). The CDR3 totals 17 residues. With 4 bases removed from V and 0 bases from J, the gap between germline ends came to 19 bases. CDR1 is SQVTM and CDR2 is ANQGSEA in the germline V gene. The CDR3 bases are TGCAGCGTTGGCTCAGGGGCCACGTTCCCCTCCTACAATGAGCAGTTCTTC. It is translated as CSVGSGATFPSYNEQFF.

The V and J genes are TRBV20-1 and TRBJ1-2; unclear D gene. V was shortened by 6 bases and J by 3 bases, with 14 bases between the two germline ends. This CDR3 contains 13 residues. The germline V gene encodes CDR1 DFQATT and CDR2 SNEGSKA (reference sequence). The CDR3, as DNA: TGCAGTGCCCTACATACGACCTACTATGGCTACACCTTC. Protein: CSALHTTYYGYTF.

This clonotype was counted a few times. The chain couples TRBV29-1 to TRBJ2-3; 8 positions match TRBD1. There are 13 residues in the CDR3. Trimming removed 4 bases from V and 1 base from J; junction bases left unmatched: 1. CDR1 is SQVTM, CDR2 ANQGSEA, per germline. The CDR3 DNA follows: TGCAGCGTTGTGGGACAGGGCACAGATACGCAGTATTTT. Translation gives CSVVGQGTDTQYF.

The sample holds many counts of this clonotype. The rearrangement uses TRBV12-3 or TRBV12-4 and TRBJ2-3; D is unclear. The V end lost 3 bases, the J end lost 4 bases, and 8 bases lay between the germline ends. This CDR3 spans 13 amino acids. CDR3 sequence reads: CASSFSEPDTQYF. DNA of the CDR3: TGTGCCAGCAGTTTTTCGGAGCCAGATACGCAGTATTTT.

The CDR3 reads CASSIGQAAKNIQYF. In DNA, the CDR3 is TGTGCCAGCAGTATTGGACAGGCAGCCAAAAACATTCAGTACTTC. This chain links TRBV7-2 with TRBJ2-4; TRBD1 matches at 7 bases. Germline assignment: CDR1 SGHTA and CDR2 FQGNSA. V gave up 6 bases and J gave up 0 bases; unmatched junction bases: 5. This CDR3 is built from 15 residues.

The rearrangement links TRBV6-1 to TRBJ2-7; 10 nucleotides agree with TRBD2. The CDR3 contains 15 residues. CDR1 and CDR2 (germline): MNHNS, SASEGT. The V segment lost 2 bases and the J segment 3 bases; nucleotides outside the gene matches: 4. The CDR3 bases are TGTGCCAGCAGTGAAAGGCTAGCGGGAGTCTACGAGCAGTACTTC. It yields the protein CASSERLAGVYEQYF.

The chain links TRBV6-1 to TRBJ2-1; D unclear. The CDR3 has 13 amino acids. V lost 7 bases and J 6 bases, leaving 13 bases between the germline ends. CDR1 and CDR2 (germline): MNHNS, SASEGT. The CDR3 here is CASKSGHPNEQFF. CDR3 bases: TGTGCCAGCAAATCGGGCCACCCCAATGAGCAGTTCTTC.

This clonotype was seen more than once but under ten times. V is TRBV11-2 and J is TRBJ2-1, with a weak D call TRBD1 (5 bases). Between the trimmed V and J ends, which lost 7 bases and 6 bases, there was a span of 22 bases. Germline loops: CDR1 SGHAT, CDR2 FQNNGV. CDR3 length: 16 amino acids. In DNA form, the CDR3 reads TGTGCCAGCACCCTTAGCCAGGGTGGGATCTTCAATGAGCAGTTCTTC. It codes for CASTLSQGGIFNEQFF. Complete variable domain (other parts from reference TRBV11-2 and TRBJ2-1): EAGVAQSPRYKIIEKRQSVAFWCNPISGHATLYWYQQILGQGPKLLIQFQNNGVVDDSQLPKDRFSAERLKGVDSTLKIQPAKLEDSAVYLCASTLSQGGIFNEQFFGPGTRLTVL.

This chain uses TRBV7-2 with TRBJ2-7; the D gene could be TRBD1 or TRBD2 (5 bases each). The CDR3 spans 14 residues. Trimming stripped 3 bases from V and 2 bases from J, with 11 bases between. Germline V gene lookup returns CDR1 SGHTA and CDR2 FQGNSA. CDR3 in amino acids: CASSFNQGPYEQYF. The CDR3 DNA reads TGTGCCAGCAGCTTCAATCAGGGACCCTACGAGCAGTACTTC.

The V call is TRBV24-1, the J call TRBJ1-1, with TRBD1 identical over 10 bases. Germline assignment: CDR1 KGHDR and CDR2 SFDVKD. Germline trimming cut 0 bases from V and 4 bases from J; bases unmatched to any gene: 13. The CDR3 loop spans 19 amino acids. The CDR3 nucleotides are TGTGCCACCAGTGATTTGTTCATCTGGGACAGGGGTTGTGGCACTGAAGCTTTCTTT. Its translation is CATSDLFIWDRGCGTEAFF.

This clonotype was detected only a few times. The V gene is TRBV29-1, the J gene TRBJ1-2; tentative D call: TRBD1 (6 bases). V gave up 3 bases and J gave up 0 bases, with 14 bases separating them. CDR1 and CDR2 (germline): SQVTM, ANQGSEA. This CDR3 is built from 15 residues. The CDR3 is CSVEAGTTANYGYTF. In nucleotides, the CDR3 is TGCAGCGTTGAGGCCGGGACAACAGCTAACTATGGCTACACCTTC. Full variable domain (rest looked up from reference TRBV29-1 and TRBJ1-2): SAVISQKPSRDICQRGTSLTIQCQVDSQVTMMFWYRQQPGQSLTLIATANQGSEATYESGFVIDKFPISRPNLTFSTLTVSNMSPEDSSIYLCSVEAGTTANYGYTFGSGTRLTVV.

The genes are TRBV7-2 and TRBJ1-4; D unclear. Looked up from germline, CDR1 is SGHTA and CDR2 is FQGNSA. V lost 3 bases to trimming and J lost 3 bases, with 8 bases between them. The CDR3 contains 14 residues. The CDR3 spells CASSLRVANEKLFF. The CDR3 DNA reads as TGTGCCAGCAGCTTGAGGGTGGCTAATGAAAAACTGTTTTTT.

This clonotype was detected ten times or more. This sequence joins TRBV7-2 and TRBJ2-2, with no clear D. Trimming pared 2 bases from V and 1 base from J, leaving 8 bases between. The V gene's germline CDR1 is SGHTA and CDR2 FQGNSA. CDR3 length: 15 amino acids. CDR3 protein: CASSLLSRNTGELFF. The CDR3 DNA sequence: TGTGCCAGCAGCTTACTGTCGAGGAACACCGGGGAGCTGTTTTTT.

Comment on this clonotype: The junction differs from germline at one of its ends, possibly a read error. The J gene is TRBJ1-2, the V gene TRBV5-1, with D perhaps matching TRBD1 (6 bases). Germline V gives CDR1 SGHRS, CDR2 YFSETQ. The CDR3 is made up of 13 amino acids. In nucleotides, the CDR3 is TGCGCCAGCAGCTTGGCCGGTACGGGGGCAGGGTCCTTC. As protein: CASSLAGTGAGSF.

This clonotype is a singleton in its sample. The chain has TRBV7-3 and TRBJ2-5; 10 positions agree with TRBD2. J lost 4 bases, V lost 1 base, and 6 bases had no gene match. CDR3 length: 16 amino acids. The germline gives CDR1 SGHTA, CDR2 FQGTGA. The CDR3 sequence: CASSLMAAGGGETQYF. CDR3 nucleotides: TGTGCCAGCAGCTTAATGGCAGCGGGAGGGGGAGAGACCCAGTACTTC.

This clonotype was found many times. The chain has TRBV4-3 and TRBJ2-3; 11 nucleotides agree with TRBD1. V lost 6 bases, J lost 11 bases, and 10 bases stayed unmatched. The CDR3 is 14 residues long. The germline V gene encodes CDR1 LGHNA and CDR2 YSLEER. The CDR3 coding sequence is TGCGCCAGCAGACCGGGACAGGGGGTAGCAAAGCAGTATTTT. It translates to CASRPGQGVAKQYF.

In this sample, this clonotype turned up a few times. The chain employs TRBV11-2 and TRBJ2-5; weak D call: TRBD1 (5 bases). This CDR3 is 13 amino acids long. V lost 5 bases, J lost 5 bases, and 12 bases lay in between. From germline, CDR1 is SGHAT and CDR2 FQNNGV. The CDR3 is CASSETGPETQYF. DNA of the CDR3: TGTGCCAGCAGCGAAACAGGTCCCGAGACCCAGTACTTC.

The J gene is TRBJ2-3, the V gene TRBV5-1; D is unclear. With 4 bases removed from V and 2 bases from J, the gap between germline ends came to 11 bases. The length of the CDR3 is 14 residues. Per germline, CDR1 SGHRS and CDR2 YFSETQ. The CDR3 DNA is TGCGCCAGCAGCCAATACGGGTTCACAGATACGCAGTATTTT. Translation: CASSQYGFTDTQYF.

The chain has TRBV29-1 and TRBJ2-1; no reliable D call. The CDR3 extends over 11 amino acids. Trimming took off 6 bases at V and 1 base at J, with 4 bases between the two ends. Germline CDR1 is SQVTM and CDR2 is ANQGSEA. This CDR3 reads CSVTSYNEQFF. The CDR3 DNA reads TGCAGCGTCACTTCCTACAATGAGCAGTTCTTC.

In this sample, this clonotype turned up many times. The CDR3 nucleotides are TGTGCCTGGACACCAAGGACACCCAACACTGAAGCTTTCTTT. Translation: CAWTPRTPNTEAFF. V and J are TRBV30 and TRBJ1-1; tentative D call: TRBD1 (5 bases). Per germline, CDR1 GTSNPN and CDR2 SVGIG (reference sequence). The ends were cut back, 4 bases at V and 2 bases at J, with 14 bases in the middle. This CDR3 is built from 14 residues. Full variable domain (missing parts from reference TRBV30 and TRBJ1-1): SQTIHQWPATLVQPVGSPLSLECTVEGTSNPNLYWYRQAAGRGLQLLFYSVGIGQISSEVPQNLSASRPQDRQFILSSKKLLLSDSGFYLCAWTPRTPNTEAFFGQGTRLTVV.

This clonotype was recorded at least ten times. J is TRBJ2-3 and V is TRBV7-9; possibly TRBD1 for D (6 bases). Germline CDR1 reads SEHNR; CDR2 reads FQNEAQ (reference sequence). The length of the CDR3 is 14 residues. V gave up 6 bases and J gave up 0 bases, with 10 bases separating them. CDR3 residues: CASRYRASTDTQYF. CDR3 nucleotides: TGTGCCAGCAGATACAGGGCTAGCACAGATACGCAGTATTTT.

The chain uses TRBV6-1 and TRBJ2-7; D possibly corresponds to TRBD1 (5 bases). The CDR3 sequence is 14 residues long. Germline CDR1 and CDR2: MNHNS and SASEGT. With 2 bases removed from V and 3 bases from J, the gap between germline ends came to 11 bases. In DNA form, the CDR3 reads TGTGCCAGCAGTGAAAGTGCCAGGGACTACGAGCAGTACTTC. It encodes CASSESARDYEQYF.

The chain combines TRBV2 with TRBJ1-2; D is ambiguous. The CDR3 contains 14 residues. Trimming removed 3 bases from V and 4 bases from J, with 12 bases in between. Germline loops: CDR1 SNHLY, CDR2 FYNNEI. CDR3 loop: CASSDGRLGYGYTF. As DNA, the CDR3 is TGTGCCAGCAGTGACGGGAGGTTGGGCTATGGCTACACCTTC.